This record looks at one T cell receptor (beta chain) sequence and its context. What it recognizes is unknown. A read error is possible here, since a much larger clone lies one base away. This entry is derived from a study of tumor-infiltrating lymphocytes in primary liver carcinoma. Study findings and constraints: Tumors reached a significantly greater top-250-clone fraction than blood did (p = 0.039).

Unsorted whole blood served as the source of blood RNA, and germline DNA was extracted as well. Chronic HBV infection affected patients, none of whom had received treatment. Approximately 4 milliliters of peripheral blood were collected before surgery. CDR1 and CDR2 from the germline V gene are MNHNS and SASEGT. The CDR3 extends over 14 amino acids. V shed 8 bases and J shed 3 bases, with 14 bases lying between them. Starting from 500 ng of total RNA, TCR beta cDNA was produced with a primer in the constant region. Investigators got TCR beta libraries out of three nested multiplex PCR rounds, done with slightly modified ARM-PCR. TRBV1-TRBV30 forward and Cbeta reverse primers drove the first two approximately 10-cycle rounds. One entry per CDR3 protein, called by TCRdb with MiXCR from the multiplex PCR reads. The sample includes about 310,000 distinct CDR3 sequences, more than 55% of them seen just once.

The source is a middle-aged man with primary liver carcinoma and hepatitis B virus infection. J is TRBJ1-5 and V is TRBV6-1; perhaps TRBD1 as D (5 bases). The sequencing sample was made of peripheral blood. For the CDR3, the DNA is TGTGCCAGCCGGGGCCCCAAGATCAATCAGCCCCAGCATTTT. Encoded protein: CASRGPKINQPQHF.